This T cell receptor (beta chain) was sequenced for a study of CD8+CD57+ T cells in acquired aplastic anemia. Looking at the study overall: Sorted CD4+ and CD8+ cells yielded around 3.2 ug of DNA on average. General study results and limits: The same twenty-nine CD8+ CDR3 sequences occurred in patients and in controls.

An expansion of CD8+CD57+ cells by flow cytometry had been shown in patients chosen for sequencing. Everyone among the patients had severe acquired aplastic anemia. Untreated patients provided the blood samples, with no therapy given before sampling. This clonotype turned up a few times. The target antigen is unknown. Between the trimmed V and J ends, which lost 5 bases and 3 bases, there was a span of 18 bases. Germline CDR1 and CDR2: KGHDR and SFDVKD. The CDR3 spans 16 residues. Genomic DNA provided the template from which TCR beta VDJ and CDR3 profiles were obtained. Each CDR3 protein gets one entry after TCRdb re-called the reads with MiXCR. The profile shows 150,000 to 200,000 distinct CDR3 sequences, more than 40% of them singletons.

Material for sequencing was sorted CD4+, CD8+, or CD8+CD57+ T cells (not recorded which) from PBMCs. This chain links TRBV24-1 with TRBJ1-1, with a possible D match to TRBD1 (5 bases). The origin of this receptor is a human donor with aplastic anemia. This CDR3 is CATSAGGREGYTEAFF. CDR3 DNA: TGTGCCACCAGTGCGGGTGGGCGGGAGGGGTACACTGAAGCTTTCTTT.